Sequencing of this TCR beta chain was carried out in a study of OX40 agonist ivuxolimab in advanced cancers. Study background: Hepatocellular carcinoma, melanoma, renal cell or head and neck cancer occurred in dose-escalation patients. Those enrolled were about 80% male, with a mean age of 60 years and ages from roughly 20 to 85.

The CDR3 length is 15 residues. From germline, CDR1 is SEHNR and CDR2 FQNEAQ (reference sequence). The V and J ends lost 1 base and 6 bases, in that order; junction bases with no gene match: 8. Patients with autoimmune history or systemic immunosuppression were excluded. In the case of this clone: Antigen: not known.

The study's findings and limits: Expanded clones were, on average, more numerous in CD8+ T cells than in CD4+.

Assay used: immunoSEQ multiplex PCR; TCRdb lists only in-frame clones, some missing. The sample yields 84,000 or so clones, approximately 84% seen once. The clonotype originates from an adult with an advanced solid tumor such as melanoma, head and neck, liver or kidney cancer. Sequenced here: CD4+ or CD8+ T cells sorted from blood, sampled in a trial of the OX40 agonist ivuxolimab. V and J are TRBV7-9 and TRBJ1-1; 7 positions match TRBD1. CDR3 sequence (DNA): TGTGCCAGCAGCTTAGAGGGGGCTGGGGAGGCTGAAGCTTTCTTT. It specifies CASSLEGAGEAEAFF.